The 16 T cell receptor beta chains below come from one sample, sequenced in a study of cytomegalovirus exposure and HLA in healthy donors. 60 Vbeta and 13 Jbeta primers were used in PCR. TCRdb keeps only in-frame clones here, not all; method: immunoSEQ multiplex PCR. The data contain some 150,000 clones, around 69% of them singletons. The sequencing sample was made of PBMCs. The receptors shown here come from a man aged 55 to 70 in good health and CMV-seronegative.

CDR3 amino acids: CASSGQGQETQYF. The CDR3 nucleotides are TGTGCCAGTTCAGGACAGGGCCAAGAGACCCAGTACTTC. The V and J genes are TRBV19 and TRBJ2-5; 8 bases are shared with TRBD1. Germline-derived CDR1 and CDR2 are LNHDA and SQIVND (reference sequence). This CDR3 is 13 amino acids long. V was clipped by 8 bases and J by 1 base; unmatched bases: 3.

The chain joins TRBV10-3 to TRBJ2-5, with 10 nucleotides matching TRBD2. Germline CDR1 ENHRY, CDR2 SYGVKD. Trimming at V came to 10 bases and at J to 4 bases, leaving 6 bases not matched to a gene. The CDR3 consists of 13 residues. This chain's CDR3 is CATSGRGGETQYF. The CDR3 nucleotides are TGTGCCACGAGCGGGAGGGGGGGAGAGACCCAGTACTTC.

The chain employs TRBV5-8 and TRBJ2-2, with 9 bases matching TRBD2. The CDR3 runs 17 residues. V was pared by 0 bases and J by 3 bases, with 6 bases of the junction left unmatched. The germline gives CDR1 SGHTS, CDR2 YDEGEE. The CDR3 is CASSLERLAGYTGELFF. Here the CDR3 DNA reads TGTGCCAGCAGCTTGGAACGTCTAGCGGGATACACCGGGGAGCTGTTTTTT.

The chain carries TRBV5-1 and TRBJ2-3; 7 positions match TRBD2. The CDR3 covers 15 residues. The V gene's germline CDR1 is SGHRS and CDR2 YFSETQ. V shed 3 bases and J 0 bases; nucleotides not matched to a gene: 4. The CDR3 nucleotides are TGCGCCAGCAGCTGGGGAGCGGGGAGCACAGATACGCAGTATTTT. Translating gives CASSWGAGSTDTQYF.

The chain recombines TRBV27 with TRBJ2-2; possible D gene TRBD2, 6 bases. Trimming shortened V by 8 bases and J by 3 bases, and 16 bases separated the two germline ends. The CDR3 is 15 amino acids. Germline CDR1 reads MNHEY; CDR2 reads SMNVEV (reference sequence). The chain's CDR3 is CASWRALGDTGELFF. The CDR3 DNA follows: TGTGCCAGCTGGAGGGCCCTTGGGGACACCGGGGAGCTGTTTTTT.

The CDR3 bases are TGTGCCATCAGCAGGGGAGGGCTCATGGCTGAAGCTTTCTTT. It specifies CAISRGGLMAEAFF. V gene TRBV10-3 combines with J gene TRBJ1-1; D might be TRBD1 (6 bases). Germline V gives CDR1 ENHRY, CDR2 SYGVKD. Trimming cost V 6 bases and J 6 bases, with 17 bases left between them. The CDR3 runs to 14 residues.

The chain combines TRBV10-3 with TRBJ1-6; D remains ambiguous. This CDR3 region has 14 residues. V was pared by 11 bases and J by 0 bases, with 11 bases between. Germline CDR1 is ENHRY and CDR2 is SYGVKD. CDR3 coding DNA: TGTGCCGTTACTTCGGGCTCCTATAATTCACCCCTCCACTTT. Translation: CAVTSGSYNSPLHF.

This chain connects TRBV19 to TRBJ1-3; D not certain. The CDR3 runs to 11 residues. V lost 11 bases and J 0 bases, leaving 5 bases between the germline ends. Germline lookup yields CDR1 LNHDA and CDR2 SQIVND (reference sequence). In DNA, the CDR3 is TGTGCCGCCAGCTCTGGAAACACCATATATTTT. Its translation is CAASSGNTIYF.

The CDR3 DNA reads TGTGCCAGCAGTAAACAGGGGAACTATGGCTACACCTTC. This codes for CASSKQGNYGYTF. V and J are TRBV2 and TRBJ1-2, with TRBD1 matching over 7 bases. The germline V gene has CDR1 SNHLY and CDR2 FYNNEI. V dropped 5 bases and J dropped 2; count of bases not matched to a gene: 2. The CDR3 is made up of 13 amino acids.

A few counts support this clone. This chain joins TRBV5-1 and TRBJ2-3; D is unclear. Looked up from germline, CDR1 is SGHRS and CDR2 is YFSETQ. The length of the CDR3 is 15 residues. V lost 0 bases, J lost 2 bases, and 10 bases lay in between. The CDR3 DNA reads TGCGCCAGCAGCTTGGCGACATTTTCCACAGATACGCAGTATTTT. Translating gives CASSLATFSTDTQYF.

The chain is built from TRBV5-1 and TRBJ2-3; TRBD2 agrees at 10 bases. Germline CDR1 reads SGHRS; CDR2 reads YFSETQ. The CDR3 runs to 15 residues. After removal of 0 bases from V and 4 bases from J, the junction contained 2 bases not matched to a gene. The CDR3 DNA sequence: TGCGCCAGCAGCTTGGGGGGGACTAGCGCAGATACGCAGTATTTT. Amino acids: CASSLGGTSADTQYF.

The CDR3 region has the DNA TGTGCCAGCAGCTACAGGAGCAATCAGCCCCAGCATTTT. The encoded protein is CASSYRSNQPQHF. The J gene is TRBJ1-5, the V gene TRBV27; D is possibly TRBD1 (5 bases). Trimming stripped 6 bases from V and 1 base from J, with 7 bases between. This CDR3 spans 13 amino acids. Per germline, CDR1 MNHEY and CDR2 SMNVEV (reference sequence).

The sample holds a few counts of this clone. The CDR3 DNA reads as TGTGCCAGCAGTGACCCAGATTACGAGCAGTACTTC. Its protein is CASSDPDYEQYF. V is TRBV6-4 and J is TRBJ2-7, with D unclear. Germline V gives CDR1 MRHNA, CDR2 SNTAGT. V lost 2 bases and J lost 4, with 6 bases in between. The CDR3 totals 12 residues.

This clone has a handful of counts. For the CDR3, the DNA is TGTGCCATCATGGTTAGCGGAGCCTACGAGCAGTACTTC. Its translation: CAIMVSGAYEQYF. The chain carries TRBV10-3 and TRBJ2-7; D perhaps matches TRBD2 (6 bases). V shed 7 bases and J shed 2 bases, with 12 bases lying between them. The CDR3 runs to 13 residues. The germline gives CDR1 ENHRY, CDR2 SYGVKD.

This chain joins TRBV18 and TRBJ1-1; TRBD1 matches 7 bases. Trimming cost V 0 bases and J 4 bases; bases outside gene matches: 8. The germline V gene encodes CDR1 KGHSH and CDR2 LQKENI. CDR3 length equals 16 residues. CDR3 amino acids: CASSPPRSGGITEAFF. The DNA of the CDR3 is TGTGCCAGCTCACCACCGCGTTCAGGGGGAATCACTGAAGCTTTCTTT.

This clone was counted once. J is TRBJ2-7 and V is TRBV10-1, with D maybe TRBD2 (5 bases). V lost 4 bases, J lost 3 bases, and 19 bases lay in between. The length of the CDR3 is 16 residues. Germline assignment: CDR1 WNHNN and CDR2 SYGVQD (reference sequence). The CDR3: CASSGAREVPNYEQYF. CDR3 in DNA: TGCGCCAGCAGTGGTGCCCGGGAAGTCCCGAACTACGAGCAGTACTTC.